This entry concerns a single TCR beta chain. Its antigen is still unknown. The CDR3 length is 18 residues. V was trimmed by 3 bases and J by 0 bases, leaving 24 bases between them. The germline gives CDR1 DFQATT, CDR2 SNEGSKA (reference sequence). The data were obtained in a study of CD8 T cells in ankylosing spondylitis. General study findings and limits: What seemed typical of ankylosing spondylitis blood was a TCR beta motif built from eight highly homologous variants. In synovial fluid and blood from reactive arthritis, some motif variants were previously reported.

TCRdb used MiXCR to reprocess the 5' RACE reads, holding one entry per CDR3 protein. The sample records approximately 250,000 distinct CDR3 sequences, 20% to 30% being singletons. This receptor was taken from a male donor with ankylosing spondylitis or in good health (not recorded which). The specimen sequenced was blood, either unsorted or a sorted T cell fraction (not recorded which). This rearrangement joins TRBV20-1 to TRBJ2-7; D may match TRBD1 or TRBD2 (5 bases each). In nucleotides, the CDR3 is TGCAGTGCTAGGGCGTCCGGGTTCTGGGACCTAAGCTCCTACGAGCAGTACTTC. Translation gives CSARASGFWDLSSYEQYF.